Each of the 27 T cell receptor beta chains below was sequenced from the same sample in a study of T cell repertoires in cytomegalovirus infection. TCRdb called the reads again in MiXCR, with one record for every CDR3 protein. There are approximately 500,000 distinct CDR3 sequences in the sample; 11% occur only once, and about 9.4% lies in the top ten. Input material: PBMCs. These receptors all stem from a human donor in good health (CMV status not recorded). Some clones in this sample may be carry-over from other donors' samples.

The CDR3 sequence is CASSFPNTVSEQYF. CDR3 sequence (DNA): TGTGCCAGCAGTTTCCCAAACACAGTGAGCGAGCAGTACTTC. V usage is TRBV28 and J usage is TRBJ2-7; D not resolved. V dropped 3 bases and J dropped 6 bases, with 15 bases sitting between them. The V gene's germline CDR1 is MDHEN and CDR2 SYDVKM. CDR3 size: 14 residues.

This clonotype showed up many times. This chain uses TRBV28 with TRBJ2-1, with 10 bases identical to TRBD1. Per germline, CDR1 MDHEN and CDR2 SYDVKM. CDR3 length equals 14 residues. V was pared by 9 bases and J by 4 bases, with 6 bases of the junction left unmatched. DNA of the CDR3: TGTGCCAGTAAGACAGGGGGCCTATACAATGAGCAGTTCTTC. It encodes CASKTGGLYNEQFF.

The chain employs TRBV19 and TRBJ1-1, with D unclear. V lost 7 bases and J lost 0, with 15 bases in between. There are 15 residues in the CDR3. Germline V gene sequence: CDR1 LNHDA, CDR2 SQIVND (reference sequence). CDR3 in DNA: TGTGCCAGTAAAAAAGGCAGGCGCCTGAACACTGAAGCTTTCTTT. Residues: CASKKGRRLNTEAFF. The complete variable domain, with remaining parts taken from reference TRBV19 and TRBJ1-1, reads DGGITQSPKYLFRKEGQNVTLSCEQNLNHDAMYWYRQDPGQGLRLIYYSQIVNDFQKGDIAEGYSVSREKKESFPLTVTSAQKNPTAFYLCASKKGRRLNTEAFFGQGTRLTVV.

This clonotype has a count of ten or more. The chain joins TRBV7-9 to TRBJ2-7; TRBD1 matches 7 bases. J was trimmed by 1 base and V by 5 bases; bases with no gene match: 2. The CDR3 spans 13 residues. Germline values: CDR1 SEHNR, CDR2 FQNEAQ (reference sequence). The DNA of the CDR3 is TGTGCCAGCAGCGAGACAGGGTCCTACGAGCAGTACTTC. Translation gives CASSETGSYEQYF.

The table lists this clonotype with many counts. The chain combines TRBV11-3 with TRBJ2-3; 7 bases agree with TRBD1. Trimming cost V 3 bases and J 2 bases; bases outside gene matches: 5. The CDR3 totals 15 residues. Per the germline V gene, CDR1 is SGHNT and CDR2 is YENEEA. The CDR3, as DNA: TGTGCCAGCAGCTTGACAGGGTTCTTCACAGATACGCAGTATTTT. Translation: CASSLTGFFTDTQYF.

This chain joins TRBV20-1 and TRBJ2-1; D not certain. Germline CDR1 reads DFQATT; CDR2 reads SNEGSKA (reference sequence). This CDR3 region has 19 residues. The V and J ends lost 2 bases and 0 bases respectively, with 23 bases between them. CDR3 nucleotides: TGCAGTGCTAGAAATCCCAAAGTAAGGACCGTGAGCTCCTACAATGAGCAGTTCTTC. Its protein product is CSARNPKVRTVSSYNEQFF.

This clonotype was detected many times. V usage is TRBV9 and J usage is TRBJ2-1; 7 positions match TRBD2. V was pared by 0 bases and J by 1 base, with 7 bases of the junction left unmatched. This CDR3 region has 17 residues. Per the germline V gene, CDR1 is SGDLS and CDR2 is YYNGEE. CDR3 DNA: TGTGCCAGCAGCGTAGGTAGTGGGCGGGGGTCCTACAATGAGCAGTTCTTC. Translated, it gives CASSVGSGRGSYNEQFF.

This clonotype was counted between two and nine times. The V call is TRBV18, the J call TRBJ2-5, with D possibly matching TRBD1 (6 bases). This CDR3 is 18 amino acids long. The germline V gene has CDR1 KGHSH and CDR2 LQKENI. Trimming shortened V by 3 bases and J by 4 bases, and 24 bases separated the two germline ends. The CDR3 sequence is CASSPAVGAQGSGETQYF. The CDR3 DNA reads TGTGCCAGCTCACCGGCGGTGGGGGCCCAGGGAAGTGGAGAGACCCAGTACTTC.

This clonotype showed up many times. The chain carries TRBV11-2 and TRBJ1-1; D unclear. Germline values: CDR1 SGHAT, CDR2 FQNNGV. Trimming left V 4 bases short and J 1 base short, with 16 bases between. The CDR3 is 16 residues long. CDR3 loop: CASSSSGGRQNTEAFF. The DNA of the CDR3 is TGTGCCAGCAGCTCCTCTGGCGGGCGTCAGAACACTGAAGCTTTCTTT.

In this sample, this clonotype turned up many times. The rearrangement links TRBV11-2 to TRBJ1-1; TRBD1 agrees at 7 bases. Germline trimming cut 5 bases from V and 9 bases from J; bases unmatched to any gene: 12. The CDR3 is 14 residues long. The V gene's germline CDR1 is SGHAT and CDR2 FQNNGV. CDR3: CASSPGTDTSKAFF. DNA of the CDR3: TGTGCCAGCAGCCCCGGGACAGACACCAGTAAAGCTTTCTTT.

This clonotype was counted at least ten times. J is TRBJ2-3 and V is TRBV7-2; TRBD2 agrees at 8 bases. The V gene's germline CDR1 is SGHTA and CDR2 FQGNSA. CDR3 length: 16 residues. V was pared by 2 bases and J by 2 bases, with 6 bases of the junction left unmatched. The CDR3 DNA reads as TGTGCCAGCAGCTTAAATTTTGGACTAGCCACAGATACGCAGTATTTT. It encodes CASSLNFGLATDTQYF. The full variable domain, with the rest looked up from reference TRBV7-2 and TRBJ2-3, is GAGVSQSPSNKVTEKGKDVELRCDPISGHTALYWYRQSLGQGLEFLIYFQGNSAPDKSGLPSDRFSAERTGGSVSTLTIQRTQQEDSAVYLCASSLNFGLATDTQYFGPGTRLTVL.

The sample holds many counts of this clonotype. The chain recombines TRBV7-2 with TRBJ1-2; D perhaps matches TRBD1 (5 bases). The CDR3 contains 15 residues. The germline CDR1 and CDR2 sequences are SGHTA and FQGNSA. Trimming removed 1 base at V and 3 bases at J, with 12 bases between. CDR3 sequence: CASSLVVRDHYGYTF. In nucleotides, the CDR3 is TGTGCCAGCAGCTTAGTCGTCAGGGACCACTATGGCTACACCTTC.

The table lists this clonotype with many counts. This chain joins TRBV12-3 or TRBV12-4 and TRBJ1-5, with TRBD1 matching over 8 bases. This CDR3 spans 14 amino acids. The ends lost 7 bases at V and 4 bases at J; junction bases unmatched: 6. CDR3 in DNA: TGTGCCAGCACCTGGACAGGGAGGAATCAGCCCCAGCATTTT. Translated, it gives CASTWTGRNQPQHF.

This clonotype has more than one count but fewer than ten. The genes are TRBV20-1 and TRBJ2-4, with a possible D match to TRBD2 (5 bases). The CDR3 extends over 16 amino acids. V lost 1 base and J lost 0, with 13 bases in between. Germline values: CDR1 DFQATT, CDR2 SNEGSKA (reference sequence). In nucleotides, the CDR3 is TGCAGTGCTAGAGTGTGGCGGGCAGAAGCCAAAAACATTCAGTACTTC. Translation: CSARVWRAEAKNIQYF.

The sample holds many counts of this clonotype. The chain carries TRBV6-6 and TRBJ2-7, with TRBD2 as a possible D gene (5 bases). Germline V gives CDR1 MNHNY, CDR2 SVGAGI (reference sequence). Trimming took 0 bases from V and 5 from J, leaving 5 bases between them. This CDR3 region has 12 residues. The CDR3 here is CASSYSRDEQYF. The DNA for the CDR3 is TGTGCCAGCAGTTACTCGAGGGACGAGCAGTACTTC.

The table lists this clonotype with many counts. The chain carries TRBV29-1 and TRBJ1-5; D possibly corresponds to TRBD1 (6 bases). The CDR3 consists of 13 residues. Germline loops: CDR1 SQVTM, CDR2 ANQGSEA. V was clipped by 8 bases and J by 0 bases, with 11 bases between them. This CDR3 is CSHSGDSNQPQHF. CDR3 coding DNA: TGCAGCCATTCAGGGGATAGCAATCAGCCCCAGCATTTT.

Many counts were recorded for this clonotype. The chain carries TRBV7-8 and TRBJ1-4, with 7 bases aligning to TRBD1. The CDR3 extends over 16 amino acids. Germline V lookup: CDR1 SGHVS, CDR2 FQNEAQ. V lost 5 bases and J lost 3; bases outside the gene matches: 9. The DNA for the CDR3 is TGTGCCAGCAGCCGCCCCTACAGGGGACCTAATGAAAAACTGTTTTTT. The encoded protein is CASSRPYRGPNEKLFF.

This clonotype was seen only a few times. J is TRBJ2-2 and V is TRBV20-1; D is undetermined. With 6 bases removed from V and 4 bases from J, the gap between germline ends came to 15 bases. The CDR3 contains 14 residues. CDR1 is DFQATT and CDR2 is SNEGSKA in the germline V gene (reference sequence). The CDR3 coding sequence is TGCAGTGCCCCCCGGGTCCTGGGCACCGGGGAGCTGTTTTTT. This translates into CSAPRVLGTGELFF.

This clonotype was counted many times. This rearrangement joins TRBV10-3 to TRBJ2-3; 8 bases fit TRBD2. CDR1 is ENHRY and CDR2 is SYGVKD in the germline V gene. The V and J ends lost 10 bases and 0 bases, in that order; junction bases with no gene match: 3. This CDR3 is built from 13 residues. The chain's CDR3 is CATRGGSTDTQYF. As DNA, the CDR3 is TGTGCCACCCGCGGGGGGAGCACAGATACGCAGTATTTT.

The V call is TRBV7-3, the J call TRBJ2-1; 15 bases line up with TRBD2. There are 19 residues in the CDR3. Germline V gene data show CDR1 as SGHTA and CDR2 as FQGTGA. J gave up 5 bases and V 3 bases, and 11 bases lay outside the gene matches. The DNA for the CDR3 is TGTGCCAGCAGCTTTACCTCCGGGACTAGCGGGAGGCAGAACAATGAGCAGTTCTTC. Amino acid sequence: CASSFTSGTSGRQNNEQFF.

This clonotype was observed a handful of times. This chain links TRBV5-4 with TRBJ2-2, with 13 bases matching TRBD2. The CDR3 has 17 residues. Germline CDR1 reads SGHNT; CDR2 reads YYREEE (reference sequence). With 4 bases clipped from V and 4 bases from J, the junction kept 7 bases outside the gene matches. The DNA for the CDR3 is TGTGCCAGCAGCCCTCAGACTAGCGGGAGGACCACCGGGGAGCTGTTTTTT. The encoded protein is CASSPQTSGRTTGELFF. Drawing the rest from reference TRBV5-4 and TRBJ2-2, the complete variable domain is ETGVTQSPTHLIKTRGQQVTLRCSSQSGHNTVSWYQQALGQGPQFIFQYYREEENGRGNFPPRFSGLQFPNYSSELNVNALELDDSALYLCASSPQTSGRTTGELFFGEGSRLTVL.

J is TRBJ2-1 and V is TRBV15, with 10 bases matching TRBD2. After removal of 0 bases from V and 7 bases from J, the junction contained 3 bases not matched to a gene. The CDR3 sequence is 15 residues long. Per the germline V gene, CDR1 is LNHNV and CDR2 is YYDKDF (reference sequence). In nucleotides, the CDR3 is TGTGCCACCAGCAGAGAAGCGGGGGGGCCGAATGAGCAGTTCTTC. Its translation: CATSREAGGPNEQFF.

This clonotype was counted only a few times. This chain connects TRBV6-2 or TRBV6-3 to TRBJ1-4, with D perhaps TRBD1 (6 bases). Germline V gene sequence: CDR1 MNHEY, CDR2 SVGEGT. The V end lost 6 bases, the J end lost 11 bases, and 13 bases lay between the germline ends. The CDR3 is made up of 12 amino acids. The DNA for the CDR3 is TGTGCCAGCAGACAACAGGGAGGGAAACTGTTTTTT. Protein product: CASRQQGGKLFF.

With respect to this clonotype: This may come from a read error, since a much larger clone is one base off. The chain joins TRBV12-3 or TRBV12-4 to TRBJ1-5; 8 nucleotides align to TRBD1. The CDR3 covers 14 residues. CDR3 nucleotide sequence: TGTGCCAGCAGTTTTCAGGGGGCCGCTCAGCCCCATCATTTT. Amino acids: CASSFQGAAQPHHF.

V is TRBV27 and J is TRBJ1-2, with D unresolved. Per the germline V gene, CDR1 is MNHEY and CDR2 is SMNVEV (reference sequence). Between the trimmed V and J ends, which lost 5 bases and 8 bases, there was a span of 18 bases. The CDR3 sequence is 14 residues long. CDR3 amino acids: CASSPILGRSGYTF. The CDR3 nucleotides are TGTGCCAGCAGTCCTATCTTGGGTCGGAGCGGCTACACCTTC.

CDR3 sequence: CASSPLEDRDQETQYF. The CDR3 bases are TGTGCCAGCTCACCACTCGAGGACAGGGACCAAGAGACCCAGTACTTC. J is TRBJ2-5 and V is TRBV18; 8 bases align to TRBD1. The length of the CDR3 is 16 residues. V lost 1 base to trimming and J lost 0 bases; unmatched junction nucleotides: 4. Germline CDR1 KGHSH, CDR2 LQKENI.

This clonotype occurred a few times. V gene TRBV9 combines with J gene TRBJ1-2, with 8 bases that match TRBD1. This CDR3 has 15 residues. V trimming: 0 bases; J trimming: 7 bases; junction bases outside the gene matches: 8. Looked up from germline, CDR1 is SGDLS and CDR2 is YYNGEE. CDR3 region: CASSVGVGTGTGYTF. The DNA for the CDR3 is TGTGCCAGCAGCGTAGGGGTCGGGACAGGAACTGGCTACACCTTC.